What follows are 3 T cell receptor beta chains derived from one specimen sequenced in a study of response to subunit inactivated influenza vaccine. TCRdb fed the RT-PCR reads into MiXCR, producing one record per CDR3 protein. Among 500,000 or so distinct CDR3 sequences listed, approximately 11% were seen once. Material: PBMCs from blood, obtained 45 days after vaccination. These receptors came from a man aged 50 or older who received an inactivated influenza vaccine.

The chain carries TRBV4-3 and TRBJ1-2; D unclear. The CDR3 totals 16 residues. The ends were cut back, 4 bases at V and 13 bases at J, with 28 bases in the middle. Germline values: CDR1 LGHNA, CDR2 YSLEER. The CDR3 coding sequence is TGCGCCAGCAGCCCCCAACCGTCGGGAAATCTATGGCGGGGCACCTTC. Its protein product is CASSPQPSGNLWRGTF.

This clonotype was counted only a few times. J is TRBJ1-5 and V is TRBV12-3 or TRBV12-4; 7 bases match TRBD1. The CDR3 has 16 residues. V was clipped by 5 bases and J by 5 bases; unmatched bases: 12. CDR3 bases: TGTGCCAGCAGTACCAATGACAGGGTACGGGATCAGCCCCAGCATTTT. This codes for CASSTNDRVRDQPQHF.

This clonotype was detected ten times or more. J is TRBJ2-7 and V is TRBV6-1; D may match TRBD1 or TRBD2 (5 bases each). The CDR3 has 15 residues. Germline V gene lookup returns CDR1 MNHNS and CDR2 SASEGT. V lost 7 bases, J lost 6 bases, and 22 bases lay in between. The CDR3 here is CASINRGEVGSEQYF. CDR3 nucleotides: TGTGCCAGCATCAACAGAGGGGAAGTCGGATCCGAGCAGTACTTC.